This T cell receptor beta chain was sequenced for a study of siplizumab effects on memory and regulatory T cells. Findings and limits, study-wide: Naive versus memory phenotype went unassigned for roughly 75-96% of proliferating CD4+ or CD8+ clones. No functional test confirmed suppression by proliferating siplizumab-culture Tregs.

Method: immunoSEQ multiplex PCR; TCRdb's copy keeps in-frame clones and lacks some. The sample has some 120,000 clones; just under 95% are singletons. V dropped 2 bases and J dropped 3 bases, with 14 bases sitting between them. From germline, CDR1 is LGHNA and CDR2 YNFKEQ. The CDR3 is made up of 16 amino acids. Points on this clone: Antigen: not known.

Sequencing used non-Treg CD4+ T cells sorted from blood. The clonotype was recovered from a human donor in good health. The rearrangement uses TRBV4-2 and TRBJ1-3; maybe TRBD1 (6 bases). CDR3 in amino acids: CASSQTSRGLGNTIYF. The CDR3 nucleotides read TGTGCCAGCAGCCAAACCTCCAGGGGCCTTGGAAACACCATATATTTT.